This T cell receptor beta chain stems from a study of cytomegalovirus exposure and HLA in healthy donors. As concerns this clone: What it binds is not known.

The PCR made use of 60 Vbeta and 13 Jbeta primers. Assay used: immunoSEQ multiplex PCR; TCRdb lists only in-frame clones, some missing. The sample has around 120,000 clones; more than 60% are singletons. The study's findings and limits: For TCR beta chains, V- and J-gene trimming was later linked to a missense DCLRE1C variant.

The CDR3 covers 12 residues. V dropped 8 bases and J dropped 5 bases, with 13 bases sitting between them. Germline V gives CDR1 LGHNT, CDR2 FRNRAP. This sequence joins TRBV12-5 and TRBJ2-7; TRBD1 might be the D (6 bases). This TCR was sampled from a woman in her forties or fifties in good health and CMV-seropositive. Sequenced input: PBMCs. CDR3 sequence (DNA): TGTGCTAGTACGAGACAGGACCACGAGCAGTACTTC. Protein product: CASTRQDHEQYF.